The clone carrying this TCR beta chain occurred a few times. The antigen remains unidentified. J was trimmed by 11 bases and V by 2 bases; bases with no gene match: 8. This CDR3 contains 13 residues. Germline loops: CDR1 LGHNA, CDR2 YNFKEQ. Every donor contributed roughly 11 milliliters of peripheral blood by blood draw. This specimen comes from a study of blood T cells in healthy people across ages. Study results and limitations: Diversity was higher, and naive CD4+ cells more numerous, in long-lived donors than in aged donors. Per million T cells, the diversity of TCR beta decreased roughly linearly as age advanced.

Using a J-beta primer mix together with a sample-barcoded 5' primer, a second PCR was run for about 6 to 12 cycles. TCRdb analysed the 5' RACE reads with MiXCR anew, one entry per CDR3 protein. The repertoire includes 650,000 to 1,000,000 distinct CDR3 sequences, under 40% of them detected once, and roughly 13% sits in the top ten. The chain employs TRBV4-2 and TRBJ2-5, with 7 bases lining up with TRBD2. Source material: blood. The clonotype originates from a man younger than 30 in good health. The CDR3 DNA reads as TGTGCCAGCAGCCAATGGACCGGGCGGGAGCAGTACTTC. It translates to CASSQWTGREQYF.